The TCR beta chain under discussion was sequenced for a study of T cells in tuberculosis. The V gene end was trimmed by 5 bases and the J gene end by 6 bases; junction bases not matched to a gene: 19. Germline CDR1 is SGHVS and CDR2 is FQNEAQ. The CDR3 loop spans 18 amino acids. Study outcomes and limitations: Shorter CDR3-alpha in active tuberculosis partly drove smaller distances.

Specified time point: new active TB diagnosis, blood taken before or within 7 days of starting treatment. Profiled with immunoSEQ multiplex PCR; TCRdb holds only in-frame clones, not every one. Among some 31,000 clones listed, about 82% were seen once. Comments on this clone: Its target is unknown.

The clonotype comes from an adult with tuberculosis. The sample consisted of PBMCs, taken at tuberculosis diagnosis. The chain is built from TRBV7-8 and TRBJ1-2; 9 bases fit TRBD1. CDR3 nucleotides: TGTGCCAGCAGCAACGACCGGGACAGGGTCGTGGGAGTCCATGGCTACACCTTC. Translating gives CASSNDRDRVVGVHGYTF.